These 10 T cell receptor beta chains share one sample of origin, sequenced in a study of T cell repertoires in cytomegalovirus infection. Each CDR3 protein gets one entry after TCRdb re-called the reads with MiXCR. Of approximately 260,000 distinct CDR3 sequences in the sample, 17% were seen once. Sequenced input: CD8+ T cells from PBMCs. The receptors were sampled from a human donor in good health (CMV status not recorded). Some clones in this sample may be carry-over from other donors' samples.

This clonotype was counted many times. The chain employs TRBV7-2 and TRBJ2-7, with a weak D call TRBD1 (6 bases). Per germline, CDR1 SGHTA and CDR2 FQGNSA. Between the trimmed V and J ends, which lost 1 base and 3 bases, there was a span of 22 bases. The CDR3 totals 18 residues. CDR3 sequence: CASSLEHRVLSNFYEQYF. The CDR3 DNA sequence: TGTGCCAGCAGCTTAGAGCACAGGGTTTTATCCAATTTCTACGAGCAGTACTTC.

V and J are TRBV27 and TRBJ1-2; possibly TRBD1 for D (5 bases). Germline V lookup: CDR1 MNHEY, CDR2 SMNVEV (reference sequence). This CDR3 has 15 amino acids. The V end lost 6 bases, the J end lost 2 bases, and 16 bases lay between the germline ends. The CDR3 bases are TGTGCCAGCAGCCCGGCTTCGGGACTGAACTATGGCTACACCTTC. It codes for CASSPASGLNYGYTF.

This clonotype has just a few counts. The chain links TRBV12-5 to TRBJ1-2; 7 bases map to TRBD1. This CDR3 has 16 amino acids. With V trimmed by 5 bases and J by 4 bases, 13 bases remained unmatched. CDR1 is LGHNT and CDR2 is FRNRAP in the germline V gene. CDR3 DNA: TGTGCTAGTGGTCCCCCCCCGACAGGGTGGGGCTATGGCTACACCTTC. This sequence encodes CASGPPPTGWGYGYTF. Looking up the rest from reference TRBV12-5 and TRBJ1-2 gives the full variable domain: DARVTQTPRHKVTEMGQEVTMRCQPILGHNTVFWYRQTMMQGLELLAYFRNRAPLDDSGMPKDRFSAEMPDATLATLKIQPSEPRDSAVYFCASGPPPTGWGYGYTFGSGTRLTVV.

There are a few counts of this clonotype. The V and J genes are TRBV19 and TRBJ2-1; tentatively, D is TRBD2 (6 bases). Germline assignment: CDR1 LNHDA and CDR2 SQIVND (reference sequence). V lost 7 bases to trimming and J lost 4 bases, with 17 bases between them. This CDR3 spans 15 amino acids. CDR3 protein: CASTTGGSLYNEQFF. In DNA, the CDR3 is TGTGCCAGTACAACTGGGGGGTCCCTATACAATGAGCAGTTCTTC.

The J gene is TRBJ2-3, the V gene TRBV28; the D is unclear. Germline V gene data show CDR1 as MDHEN and CDR2 as SYDVKM. Trimming shortened V by 1 base and J by 3 bases, and 8 bases separated the two germline ends. This CDR3 has 14 residues. The DNA for the CDR3 is TGTGCCAGCAGTTTATACCAACGAACAGATACGCAGTATTTT. It yields the protein CASSLYQRTDTQYF.

This clonotype was recorded a few times. The CDR3 region is CASSEGGGDNEQFF. For the CDR3, the DNA is TGTGCCAGCAGTGAAGGAGGAGGTGACAATGAGCAGTTCTTC. The genes are TRBV2 and TRBJ2-1; weak D call: TRBD2 (5 bases). Germline V gene data show CDR1 as SNHLY and CDR2 as FYNNEI. Trimming removed 1 base from V and 5 bases from J, with 9 bases in between. This CDR3 has 14 amino acids.

The sample holds many counts of this clonotype. The J gene is TRBJ1-3, the V gene TRBV11-2; 7 bases align to TRBD1. Per the germline V gene, CDR1 is SGHAT and CDR2 is FQNNGV. J lost 0 bases, V lost 4 bases, and 9 bases had no gene match. This CDR3 has 17 amino acids. The CDR3 DNA reads TGTGCCAGCAGCTCGTCTACAGGGGACACCTCTGGAAACACCATATATTTT. Residues: CASSSSTGDTSGNTIYF.

CDR3 in amino acids: CASSPSGGAENEQFF. CDR3 DNA: TGTGCCAGCAGCCCTAGCGGGGGGGCCGAGAATGAGCAGTTCTTC. This chain joins TRBV7-9 and TRBJ2-1, with TRBD2 matching over 12 bases. Germline V lookup: CDR1 SEHNR, CDR2 FQNEAQ (reference sequence). The CDR3 loop spans 15 amino acids. Germline trimming cut 5 bases from V and 7 bases from J; bases unmatched to any gene: 6.

This clonotype was picked up many times. The rearrangement uses TRBV7-2 and TRBJ1-2; D is uncertain. The germline V gene encodes CDR1 SGHTA and CDR2 FQGNSA. This CDR3 region has 13 residues. V was pared by 7 bases and J by 7 bases, with 16 bases between. As DNA, the CDR3 is TGTGCCAGCACCCAAACGGGGAGGGCTGGCTACACCTTC. Protein product: CASTQTGRAGYTF. The full variable domain, its missing parts supplied by reference TRBV7-2 and TRBJ1-2, is GAGVSQSPSNKVTEKGKDVELRCDPISGHTALYWYRQSLGQGLEFLIYFQGNSAPDKSGLPSDRFSAERTGGSVSTLTIQRTQQEDSAVYLCASTQTGRAGYTFGSGTRLTVV.

This clonotype has ten or more counts. This chain uses TRBV6-2 or TRBV6-3 with TRBJ2-1, with D hard to call. V was cut by 3 bases and J by 0 bases, with 9 bases left in between. CDR1 is MNHEY and CDR2 is SVGEGT in the germline V gene. The CDR3 runs 15 residues. The CDR3 DNA reads as TGTGCCAGCAGTTATGGAGACCCCTCCTACAATGAGCAGTTCTTC. It is translated as CASSYGDPSYNEQFF.